This TCR beta chain was documented in a study of human CD8 memory T cell subsets. Study-wide points: The stem-like memory T cell repertoire shared very little with the precursor exhausted T cell repertoire.

CDR1 is SGHTA and CDR2 is FQGNSA in the germline V gene. CDR3 length equals 14 residues. UMI-labeled 5' RACE produced the TCR beta libraries. TCRdb reprocessed the 5' RACE reads and keeps a single row for each CDR3 protein, giving no DNA. The table lists more than 6,500 distinct CDR3 sequences. In the case of this clonotype: What it binds is not known.

The sequence was obtained from a human donor in good health. This chain joins TRBV7-2 and TRBJ1-5. What was sequenced was CD8+ stem-like memory T cells (TSCM and TCM) sorted from PBMCs. The subset denotes: stem-like memory CD8 T cells (TSTEM), CCR7+ PD-1- TIGIT-. CDR3 region: CASSLVSRNQPQHF.